The 21 T cell receptor beta chains presented below share a single source sample, sequenced in a study of T cell responses to AZD1222 COVID-19 vaccine. Clones were read by immunoSEQ multiplex PCR, and TCRdb kept only the in-frame ones, dropping some. The sample records more than 100,000 clones, approximately 86% being singletons. The sample consisted of peripheral blood, taken on day 0 of AZD1222 vaccination. These receptors all come from an adult in good health.

This clone was found once. The chain carries TRBV30 and TRBJ2-6; D is uncertain. This CDR3 spans 14 amino acids. The ends were cut back, 4 bases at V and 4 bases at J, with 11 bases in the middle. Germline V CDR1 and CDR2: GTSNPN, SVGIG (reference sequence). CDR3 residues: CAWNYPPGANVLTF. The DNA for the CDR3 is TGTGCCTGGAATTATCCCCCCGGGGCCAACGTCCTGACTTTC.

The chain has TRBV25-1 and TRBJ2-2, with D unclear. This CDR3 region has 16 residues. Germline V gene data show CDR1 as MGHDK and CDR2 as SYGVNS. V was pared by 3 bases and J by 1 base, with 12 bases between. This CDR3 reads CASSDRPPRNTGELFF. CDR3 bases: TGTGCCAGCAGTGATCGACCCCCGCGGAACACCGGGGAGCTGTTTTTT. The full variable domain, completed using reference TRBV25-1 and TRBJ2-2, is EADIYQTPRYLVIGTGKKITLECSQTMGHDKMYWYQQDPGMELHLIHYSYGVNSTEKGDLSSESTVSRIRTEHFPLTLESARPSHTSQYLCASSDRPPRNTGELFFGEGSRLTVL.

The genes are TRBV7-2 and TRBJ1-6; D uncertain. Germline-derived CDR1 and CDR2 are SGHTA and FQGNSA. V lost 3 bases and J 10 bases, leaving 4 bases between the germline ends. The CDR3 consists of 11 residues. The CDR3, as DNA: TGTGCCAGCAGCTTTGGATCACCCCTCCACTTT. Its protein is CASSFGSPLHF. The whole variable domain, filled in from reference TRBV7-2 and TRBJ1-6, reads GAGVSQSPSNKVTEKGKDVELRCDPISGHTALYWYRQSLGQGLEFLIYFQGNSAPDKSGLPSDRFSAERTGGSVSTLTIQRTQQEDSAVYLCASSFGSPLHFGNGTRLTVT.

J is TRBJ1-4 and V is TRBV3-1 (or the pseudogene TRBV3-2); no reliable D call. The V end was cut by 4 bases, the J end by 7 bases, with 16 bases between. The CDR3 sequence is 15 residues long. Germline values: CDR1 LGHDT, CDR2 YNNKEL (reference sequence). CDR3 in amino acids: CASSPDYPPGEKLFF. CDR3 in DNA: TGTGCCAGCAGCCCCGACTACCCGCCGGGTGAAAAACTGTTTTTT.

The chain recombines TRBV9 with TRBJ2-3; maybe TRBD2 (5 bases). Deletions cut 0 bases from V and 3 bases from J, with 11 bases between. The CDR3 spans 15 residues. Germline CDR1 SGDLS, CDR2 YYNGEE. CDR3 residues: CASSVGGFGTDTQYF. Here the CDR3 DNA reads TGTGCCAGCAGCGTAGGAGGGTTCGGGACAGATACGCAGTATTTT.

This chain joins TRBV2 and TRBJ2-7; D gene unclear. There are 13 residues in the CDR3. V gave up 1 base and J gave up 4 bases, with 8 bases separating them. Germline V lookup: CDR1 SNHLY, CDR2 FYNNEI. CDR3 in amino acids: CASSEERGYEQYF. CDR3 coding DNA: TGTGCCAGCAGTGAAGAAAGAGGATACGAGCAGTACTTC.

The rearrangement links TRBV3-1 (or the pseudogene TRBV3-2) to TRBJ2-1; 8 positions match TRBD2. Trimming cost V 3 bases and J 8 bases; bases outside gene matches: 6. The CDR3 spans 14 residues. CDR1 is LGHDT, CDR2 YNNKEL, per germline (reference sequence). The CDR3 is CASSQGGRFDEQFF. The CDR3 DNA reads TGTGCCAGCAGCCAGGGCGGGAGGTTCGATGAGCAGTTCTTC.

The V gene is TRBV19, the J gene TRBJ2-2; tentatively, D is TRBD1 (5 bases). V was trimmed by 3 bases and J by 0 bases, leaving 11 bases between them. The CDR3 is made up of 16 amino acids. Per germline, CDR1 LNHDA and CDR2 SQIVND (reference sequence). This chain's CDR3 is CASSMETATNTGELFF. CDR3 sequence (DNA): TGTGCCAGTAGTATGGAGACAGCCACGAACACCGGGGAGCTGTTTTTT.

V is TRBV7-8 and J is TRBJ1-5, with TRBD1 as a possible D gene (6 bases). Per germline, CDR1 SGHVS and CDR2 FQNEAQ. V was pared by 0 bases and J by 2 bases, with 29 bases between. This CDR3 comprises 22 residues. CDR3 protein: CASSLAPGFGGFAATGNQPQHF. Here the CDR3 DNA reads TGTGCCAGCAGCTTAGCGCCAGGGTTTGGGGGCTTCGCCGCCACGGGCAATCAGCCCCAGCATTTT.

This clone occurred a few times. V usage is TRBV3-1 (or the pseudogene TRBV3-2) and J usage is TRBJ2-5; the D is unclear. Germline values: CDR1 LGHDT, CDR2 YNNKEL (reference sequence). The CDR3 extends over 13 amino acids. V lost 0 bases and J lost 1, with 3 bases in between. CDR3 protein: CASSQDAQETQYF. CDR3 in DNA: TGTGCCAGCAGCCAAGATGCCCAAGAGACCCAGTACTTC.

The chain carries TRBV7-2 and TRBJ2-3, with D perhaps TRBD2 (6 bases). The germline V and J ends were trimmed by 5 bases and 1 base, with 13 bases remaining between them. The CDR3 spans 15 residues. Per germline, CDR1 SGHTA and CDR2 FQGNSA. The CDR3 sequence is CASSHGAGRTDTQYF. The CDR3, as DNA: TGTGCCAGCAGCCATGGGGCGGGACGCACAGATACGCAGTATTTT.

The chain joins TRBV9 to TRBJ2-1; 9 positions agree with TRBD2. Germline V gives CDR1 SGDLS, CDR2 YYNGEE. V shed 1 base and J 3 bases; nucleotides not matched to a gene: 2. This CDR3 spans 15 amino acids. CDR3 amino acids: CASSVQTSGYNEQFF. Here the CDR3 DNA reads TGTGCCAGCAGCGTACAGACTAGCGGCTACAATGAGCAGTTCTTC.

The J gene is TRBJ2-7, the V gene TRBV19, with TRBD1 matching over 8 bases. The CDR3 runs to 13 residues. V lost 5 bases, J lost 7 bases, and 7 bases stayed unmatched. Germline CDR1 LNHDA, CDR2 SQIVND (reference sequence). Here the CDR3 DNA reads TGTGCCAGTAGTCCGACAGGGGTAGGTGAGCAGTACTTC. Its protein product is CASSPTGVGEQYF.

V and J are TRBV28 and TRBJ2-7, with D perhaps matching TRBD1 or TRBD2 (6 bases each). The V gene's germline CDR1 is MDHEN and CDR2 SYDVKM. The CDR3 runs 17 residues. V was shortened by 3 bases and J by 3 bases, with 21 bases between the two germline ends. In DNA, the CDR3 is TGTGCCAGCAGTTTCACCCAATTAGATGGAGGGGGCTACGAGCAGTACTTC. Translation gives CASSFTQLDGGGYEQYF.

The rearrangement uses TRBV11-2 and TRBJ2-7, with D possibly being TRBD1 (5 bases). The length of the CDR3 is 16 residues. Germline V gene lookup returns CDR1 SGHAT and CDR2 FQNNGV. V was trimmed by 3 bases and J by 0 bases, leaving 15 bases between them. The CDR3 coding sequence is TGTGCCAGCAGCTTTAGGCGGACATACAGCTCCTACGAGCAGTACTTC. Its protein is CASSFRRTYSSYEQYF. Together with reference TRBV11-2 and TRBJ2-7, the CDR3 gives the full variable domain: EAGVAQSPRYKIIEKRQSVAFWCNPISGHATLYWYQQILGQGPKLLIQFQNNGVVDDSQLPKDRFSAERLKGVDSTLKIQPAKLEDSAVYLCASSFRRTYSSYEQYFGPGTRLTVT.

J is TRBJ1-2 and V is TRBV7-8; 7 bases are a match to TRBD1. The CDR3 is 15 amino acids. Germline V gives CDR1 SGHVS, CDR2 FQNEAQ. V lost 1 base, J lost 0 bases, and 2 bases stayed unmatched. The CDR3 coding sequence is TGTGCCAGCAGCTTAGGACAGGGAGCTAACTATGGCTACACCTTC. It codes for CASSLGQGANYGYTF.

This clone was found once. This chain links TRBV19 with TRBJ1-4; D perhaps matches TRBD1 (6 bases). V lost 8 bases and J lost 2, with 9 bases in between. Germline CDR1 and CDR2: LNHDA and SQIVND (reference sequence). The CDR3 has 13 amino acids. The chain's CDR3 is CASGTTTNEKLFF. CDR3 sequence (DNA): TGTGCCAGTGGGACAACGACTAATGAAAAACTGTTTTTT. Based on the CDR3 plus reference TRBV19 and TRBJ1-4, the full variable domain is DGGITQSPKYLFRKEGQNVTLSCEQNLNHDAMYWYRQDPGQGLRLIYYSQIVNDFQKGDIAEGYSVSREKKESFPLTVTSAQKNPTAFYLCASGTTTNEKLFFGSGTQLSVL.

The chain links TRBV5-5 to TRBJ2-1; TRBD2 agrees at 10 bases. V trimming: 1 base; J trimming: 3 bases; junction bases outside the gene matches: 4. CDR1 SGHKS and CDR2 YYEKEE come from the germline V gene (reference sequence). CDR3 length: 16 amino acids. The CDR3 loop reads CASSLLLAGNYNEQFF. As DNA, the CDR3 is TGTGCCAGCAGCTTGCTACTAGCGGGAAACTACAATGAGCAGTTCTTC.

The chain carries TRBV28 and TRBJ1-1; 7 nucleotides agree with TRBD1. V gave up 7 bases and J gave up 5 bases; unmatched junction bases: 10. CDR3 length equals 14 residues. The germline V gene encodes CDR1 MDHEN and CDR2 SYDVKM. The CDR3 DNA is TGTGCCAGCACCCTCGACAGGGTGAGAACTGAAGCTTTCTTT. This translates into CASTLDRVRTEAFF. The variable domain in full, completed from reference TRBV28 and TRBJ1-1, reads DVKVTQSSRYLVKRTGEKVFLECVQDMDHENMFWYRQDPGLGLRLIYFSYDVKMKEKGDIPEGYSVSREKKERFSLILESASTNQTSMYLCASTLDRVRTEAFFGQGTRLTVV.

The CDR3 loop is CASSLEGSYEQYF. The CDR3 bases are TGTGCCAGCAGCTTAGAGGGGTCCTACGAGCAGTACTTC. The J gene is TRBJ2-7, the V gene TRBV11-3; D not resolved. V shed 0 bases and J shed 1 base, with 4 bases lying between them. The germline gives CDR1 SGHNT, CDR2 YENEEA. The CDR3 consists of 13 residues.

CDR3 loop: CASSEEASLTEAFF. CDR3 sequence (DNA): TGTGCCAGCAGTGAAGAGGCATCTCTAACTGAAGCTTTCTTT. The chain employs TRBV6-1 and TRBJ1-1; D not resolved. Germline CDR1 reads MNHNS; CDR2 reads SASEGT. CDR3 size: 14 residues. V lost 1 base to trimming and J lost 5 bases, with 11 bases between them.